The next 3 T cell receptor beta chains were all read from a single sample in a study of blood T cell repertoires in COVID-19. Assay used: immunoSEQ multiplex PCR; TCRdb lists only in-frame clones, some missing. The sample yields some 150,000 clones, 75% to 90% seen once. Sequencing was carried out using peripheral blood. Receptors were obtained from a middle-aged woman with acute or convalescent COVID-19.

The chain has TRBV6-5 and TRBJ2-2; perhaps TRBD1 as D (6 bases). Trimming took 0 bases from V and 5 from J, leaving 13 bases between them. The CDR3 is made up of 16 amino acids. Looked up from germline, CDR1 is MNHEY and CDR2 is SVGAGI. CDR3 coding DNA: TGTGCCAGCAGTTACTCCCGGACAGCATTAACCGGGGAGCTGTTTTTT. This encodes CASSYSRTALTGELFF.

V gene TRBV5-6 combines with J gene TRBJ1-4; D possibly corresponds to TRBD1 (6 bases). The CDR3 loop spans 14 amino acids. V shed 5 bases and J shed 5 bases, with 13 bases lying between them. CDR1 and CDR2 from the germline V gene are SGHDT and YYEEEE. CDR3 DNA sequence: TGTGCCAGCAGAAGAACAGGGCTCAATGAAAAACTGTTTTTT. It specifies CASRRTGLNEKLFF.

This clone was recorded only once. The chain is built from TRBV19 and TRBJ2-1, with TRBD1 matching 9 bases. Germline trimming cut 3 bases from V and 3 bases from J; bases unmatched to any gene: 3. The length of the CDR3 is 15 residues. In germline, CDR1 is LNHDA, CDR2 SQIVND (reference sequence). The CDR3 DNA sequence: TGTGCCAGTAGTATGGGGACAGGGAGCTACAATGAGCAGTTCTTC. Amino acid sequence: CASSMGTGSYNEQFF.